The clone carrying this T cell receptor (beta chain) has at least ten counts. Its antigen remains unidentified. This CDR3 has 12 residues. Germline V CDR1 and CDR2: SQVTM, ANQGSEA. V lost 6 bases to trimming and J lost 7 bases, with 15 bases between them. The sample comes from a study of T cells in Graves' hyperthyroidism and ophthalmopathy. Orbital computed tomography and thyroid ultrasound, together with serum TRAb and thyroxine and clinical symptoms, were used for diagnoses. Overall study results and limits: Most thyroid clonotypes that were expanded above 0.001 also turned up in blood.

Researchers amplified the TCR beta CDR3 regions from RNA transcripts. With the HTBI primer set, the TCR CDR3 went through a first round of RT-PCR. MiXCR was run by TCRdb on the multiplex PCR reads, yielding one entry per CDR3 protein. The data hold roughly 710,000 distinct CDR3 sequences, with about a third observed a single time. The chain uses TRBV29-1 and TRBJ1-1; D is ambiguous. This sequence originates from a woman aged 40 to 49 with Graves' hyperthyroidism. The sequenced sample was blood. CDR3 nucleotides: TGCAGCGTACTACTCTTACGGGGTGAAGCTTTCTTT. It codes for CSVLLLRGEAFF. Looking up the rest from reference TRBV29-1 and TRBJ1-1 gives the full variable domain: SAVISQKPSRDICQRGTSLTIQCQVDSQVTMMFWYRQQPGQSLTLIATANQGSEATYESGFVIDKFPISRPNLTFSTLTVSNMSPEDSSIYLCSVLLLRGEAFFGQGTRLTVV.